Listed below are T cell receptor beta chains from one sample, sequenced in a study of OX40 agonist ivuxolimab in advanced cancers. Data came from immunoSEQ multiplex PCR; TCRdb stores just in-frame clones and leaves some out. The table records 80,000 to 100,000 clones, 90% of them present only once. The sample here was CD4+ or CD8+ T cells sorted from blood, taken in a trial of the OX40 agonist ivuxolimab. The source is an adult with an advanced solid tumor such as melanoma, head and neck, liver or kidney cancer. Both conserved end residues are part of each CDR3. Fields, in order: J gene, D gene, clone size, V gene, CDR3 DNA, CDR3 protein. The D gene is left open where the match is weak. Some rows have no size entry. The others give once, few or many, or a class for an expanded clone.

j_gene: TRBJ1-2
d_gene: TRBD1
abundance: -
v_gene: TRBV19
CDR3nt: TGTGCCAGCCAAAATCAGGGGGCTAGGGGAGGCTACACCTTC
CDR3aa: CASQNQGARGGYTF

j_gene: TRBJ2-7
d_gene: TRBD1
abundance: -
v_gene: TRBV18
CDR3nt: TGTGCCAGCTTCGACAGGGGGGGATACGAGCAGTACTTC
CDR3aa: CASFDRGGYEQYF

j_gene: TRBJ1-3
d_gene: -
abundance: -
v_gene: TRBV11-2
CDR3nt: TGTGCCAGCAGCCCTCACCCGACCGTATACTCTGGAAACACCATATATTTT
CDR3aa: CASSPHPTVYSGNTIYF

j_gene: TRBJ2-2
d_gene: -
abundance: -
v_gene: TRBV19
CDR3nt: TGTGCCAGTAGTATAGGGTCGGGAACCGGGGAGCTGTTTTTT
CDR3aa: CASSIGSGTGELFF

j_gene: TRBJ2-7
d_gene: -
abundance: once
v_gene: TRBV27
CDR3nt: TGTGCCAGCAGTTTCAGTTTTGGGACCCACGAGCAGTACTTC
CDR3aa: CASSFSFGTHEQYF

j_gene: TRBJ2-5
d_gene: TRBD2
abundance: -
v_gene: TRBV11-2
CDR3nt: TGTGCCAGCAGCCGACTAGCGGGAGGCGGTCACCAAGAGACCCAGTACTTC
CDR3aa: CASSRLAGGGHQETQYF

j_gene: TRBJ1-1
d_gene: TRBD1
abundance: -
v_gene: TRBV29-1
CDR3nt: TGCAGCGCCAGGACAGGCAATAGTGCCACTGAAGCTTTCTTT
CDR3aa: CSARTGNSATEAFF

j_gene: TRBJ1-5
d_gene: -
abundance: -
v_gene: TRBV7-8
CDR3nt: TGTGCCAGCAGCCTGCTCGCAGGGGTCGCCCGCAATCAGCCCCAGCATTTT
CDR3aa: CASSLLAGVARNQPQHF

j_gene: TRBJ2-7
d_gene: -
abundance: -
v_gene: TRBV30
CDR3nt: TGTGCCTGGAGTCCCCAGAGGGGGGGCGAGCAGTACTTC
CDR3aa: CAWSPQRGGEQYF

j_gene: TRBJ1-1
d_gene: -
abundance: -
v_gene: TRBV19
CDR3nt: TGTGCCAGTACTCCCGGTGGGGGCAAGGAATATGAAGCTTTCTTT
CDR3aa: CASTPGGGKEYEAFF

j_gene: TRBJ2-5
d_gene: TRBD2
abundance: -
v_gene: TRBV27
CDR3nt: TGTGCCAGCAGTGGTCAGCGGGAGGGCGTATTCCAAGAGACCCAGTACTTC
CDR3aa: CASSGQREGVFQETQYF

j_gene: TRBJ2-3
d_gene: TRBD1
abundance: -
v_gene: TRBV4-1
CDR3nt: TGCGCCAGCAGCCAAGACGGGACAGTGCTAGATACGCAGTATTTT
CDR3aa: CASSQDGTVLDTQYF

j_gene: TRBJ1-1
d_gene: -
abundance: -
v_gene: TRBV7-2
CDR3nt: TGTGCCAGCAGCTTAGTGGAGGGAGGTGAAGCTTTCTTT
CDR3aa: CASSLVEGGEAFF

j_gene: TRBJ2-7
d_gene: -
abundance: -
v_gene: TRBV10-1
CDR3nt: TGCGCCAGCAGTTACCTTGGGACAAGAGGCTACGAGCAGTACTTC
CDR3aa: CASSYLGTRGYEQYF

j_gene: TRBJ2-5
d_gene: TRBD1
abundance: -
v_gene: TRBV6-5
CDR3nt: TGTGCCAGCAGTTCCGGGACAGGGTTACAGACCCAGTACTTC
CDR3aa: CASSSGTGLQTQYF

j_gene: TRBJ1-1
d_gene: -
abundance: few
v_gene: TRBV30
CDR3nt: TGTGCCTGGAGTGTACCGGACATGAACACTGAAGCTTTCTTT
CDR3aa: CAWSVPDMNTEAFF

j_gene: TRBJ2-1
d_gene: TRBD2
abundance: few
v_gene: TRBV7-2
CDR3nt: TGTGCCAGCAGCTTCAGCGGGGTCTCCTACAATGAGCAGTTCTTC
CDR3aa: CASSFSGVSYNEQFF

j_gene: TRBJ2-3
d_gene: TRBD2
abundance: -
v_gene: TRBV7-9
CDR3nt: TGTGCCAGCAGCTTATACGGCGGGAGGGCCCAAGATACGCAGTATTTT
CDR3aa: CASSLYGGRAQDTQYF

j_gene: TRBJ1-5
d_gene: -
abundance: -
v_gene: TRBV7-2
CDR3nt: TGTGCCAGCAGCTTAGCGTCAGGGATCAATCAGCCCCAGCATTTT
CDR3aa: CASSLASGINQPQHF

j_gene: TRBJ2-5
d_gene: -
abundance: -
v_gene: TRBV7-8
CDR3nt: TGTGCCAGCAGCTCTCGACGGAGGGGGGCGCGCCAAGAGACCCAGTACTTC
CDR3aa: CASSSRRRGARQETQYF

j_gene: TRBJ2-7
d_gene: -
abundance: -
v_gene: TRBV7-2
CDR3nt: TGTGCCAGCAGCTTAGCGGGCGGGATGGTCTACGAGCAGTACTTC
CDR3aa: CASSLAGGMVYEQYF

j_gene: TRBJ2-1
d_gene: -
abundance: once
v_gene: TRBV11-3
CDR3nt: TGTGCCAGCAGACGGAGCTCCTACAATGAGCAGTTCTTC
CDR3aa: CASRRSSYNEQFF

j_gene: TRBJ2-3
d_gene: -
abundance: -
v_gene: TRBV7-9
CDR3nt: TGTGCCAGCACCCTCACAGATACGCAGTATTTT
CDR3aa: CASTLTDTQYF

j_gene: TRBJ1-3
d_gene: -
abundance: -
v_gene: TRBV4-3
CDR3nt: TGCGCCAGCAGCCAAGATATCGGGCCTGGAAACACCATATATTTT
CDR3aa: CASSQDIGPGNTIYF

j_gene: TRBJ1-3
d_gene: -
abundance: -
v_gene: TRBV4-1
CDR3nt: TGCGCCAGCAGCCAAGAGATTCGAACTGGAAACACCATATATTTT
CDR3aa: CASSQEIRTGNTIYF

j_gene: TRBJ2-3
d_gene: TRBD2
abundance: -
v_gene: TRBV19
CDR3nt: TGTGCCACTAGAGGACTAGCGGGAGGAGATACGCAGTATTTT
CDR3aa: CATRGLAGGDTQYF

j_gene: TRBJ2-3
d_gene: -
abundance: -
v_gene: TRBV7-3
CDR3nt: TGTGCCAGCAGCCCCGGGGATCGCACAGATACGCAGTATTTT
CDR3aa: CASSPGDRTDTQYF

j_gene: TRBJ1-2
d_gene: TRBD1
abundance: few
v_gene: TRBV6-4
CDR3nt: TGTGCCAGCAGCCAGACAGGGAACTATGGCTACACCTTC
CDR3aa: CASSQTGNYGYTF

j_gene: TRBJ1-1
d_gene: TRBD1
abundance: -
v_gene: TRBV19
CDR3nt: TGTGCCAGTAGTAGGGACAGCTTGTCTGCTTTCTTT
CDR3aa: CASSRDSLSAFF

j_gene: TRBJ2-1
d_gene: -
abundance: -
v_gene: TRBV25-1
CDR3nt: TGTGCCAGCACGGACCAGCCACCCTACAATGAGCAGTTCTTC
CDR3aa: CASTDQPPYNEQFF

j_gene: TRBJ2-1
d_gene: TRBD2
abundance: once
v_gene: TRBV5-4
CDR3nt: TGTGCCAGCAGCCCAGGGACTAGCGGGCTTGGGGAGCAGTTCTTC
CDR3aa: CASSPGTSGLGEQFF

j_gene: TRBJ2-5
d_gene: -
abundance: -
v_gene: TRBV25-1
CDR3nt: TGTGCCAGCAGTGAAAATTGGAAAGAGACCCAGTACTTC
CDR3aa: CASSENWKETQYF

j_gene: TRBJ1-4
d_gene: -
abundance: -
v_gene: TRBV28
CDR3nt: TGTGCCAGCACCTCTCCGGGACCAGAGGAAAAACTGTTTTTT
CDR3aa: CASTSPGPEEKLFF

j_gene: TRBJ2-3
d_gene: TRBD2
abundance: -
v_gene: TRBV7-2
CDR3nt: TGTGCCAGCAGCTTACTTAGCGGGAGGGCCTCAGATACGCAGTATTTT
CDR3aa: CASSLLSGRASDTQYF

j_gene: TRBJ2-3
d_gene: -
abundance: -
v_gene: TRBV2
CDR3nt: TGTGCCAGCAGCCAACTGGCGCAGGGCAGCACAGATACGCAGTATTTT
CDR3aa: CASSQLAQGSTDTQYF

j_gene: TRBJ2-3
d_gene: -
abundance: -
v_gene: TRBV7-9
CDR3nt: TGTGCCAGCAGCTCCGATAGAGGTCAAGCCACAGATACGCAGTATTTT
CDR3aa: CASSSDRGQATDTQYF

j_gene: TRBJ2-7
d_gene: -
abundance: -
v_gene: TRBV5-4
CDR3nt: TGTGCCAGCAGTCCCTCCGGGTCCTATACCTACGAGCAGTACTTC
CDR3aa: CASSPSGSYTYEQYF

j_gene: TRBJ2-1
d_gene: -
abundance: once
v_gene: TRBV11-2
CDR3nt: TGTGCCAGCACCCTCGGCCCGAATTCCTACAATGAGCAGTTCTTC
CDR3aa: CASTLGPNSYNEQFF

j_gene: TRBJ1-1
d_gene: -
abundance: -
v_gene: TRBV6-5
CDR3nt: TGTGCCAGCAGCTACGATTGGGGGCACACTGAAGCTTTCTTT
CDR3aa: CASSYDWGHTEAFF

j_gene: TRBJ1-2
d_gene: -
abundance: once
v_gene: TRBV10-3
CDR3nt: TGTGCCATCAGTGAATCGACACCCAACGGCTACACCTTC
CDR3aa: CAISESTPNGYTF

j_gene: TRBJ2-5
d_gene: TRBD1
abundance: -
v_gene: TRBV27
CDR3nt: TGTGCCAGCAGTGACAGGGGAACCCAGTACTTC
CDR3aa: CASSDRGTQYF

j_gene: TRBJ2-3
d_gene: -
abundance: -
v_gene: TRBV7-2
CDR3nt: TGTGCCAGCAGTCTGACATACACAGATACGCAGTATTTT
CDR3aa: CASSLTYTDTQYF

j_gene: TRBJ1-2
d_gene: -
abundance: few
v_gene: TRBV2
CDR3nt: TGTGCCAGCAGTGAAATGCTTGGCTACACCTTC
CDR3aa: CASSEMLGYTF

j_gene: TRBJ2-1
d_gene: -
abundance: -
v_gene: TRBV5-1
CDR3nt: TGCGCCAGCAGCTTGGATTCCGGATACAATGAGCAGTTCTTC
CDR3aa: CASSLDSGYNEQFF

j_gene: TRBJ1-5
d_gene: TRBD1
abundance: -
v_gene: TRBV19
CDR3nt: TGTGCCAGTAGCGGGACAGGCCTCAATCAGCCCCAGCATTTT
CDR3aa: CASSGTGLNQPQHF

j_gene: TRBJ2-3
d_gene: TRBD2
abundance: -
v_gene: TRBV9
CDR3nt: TGTGCCAGCAGCGTGGGACTAGCGGTTAGCACAGATACGCAGTATTTT
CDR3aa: CASSVGLAVSTDTQYF

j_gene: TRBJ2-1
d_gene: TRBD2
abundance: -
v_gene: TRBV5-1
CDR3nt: TGCGCCAGCAGCTTGGGGGGACTAGCGGGAGATGGGGATGAGCAGTTCTTC
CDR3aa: CASSLGGLAGDGDEQFF

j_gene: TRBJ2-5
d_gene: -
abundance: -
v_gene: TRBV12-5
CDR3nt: TGTGCTAGTGGTCCTCCCCTCGGGACAACTCAAGAGACCCAGTACTTC
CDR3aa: CASGPPLGTTQETQYF

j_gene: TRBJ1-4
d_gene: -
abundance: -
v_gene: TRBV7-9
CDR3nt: TGTGCCAGCAGCCCACGGGAGTTCGTGGGTAATGAAAAACTGTTTTTT
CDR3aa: CASSPREFVGNEKLFF

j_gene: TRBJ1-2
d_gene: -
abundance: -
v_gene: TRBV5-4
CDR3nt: TGTGCCAGCAGCTTAGGGCAGGAGATCACCTATGGCTACACCTTC
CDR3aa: CASSLGQEITYGYTF

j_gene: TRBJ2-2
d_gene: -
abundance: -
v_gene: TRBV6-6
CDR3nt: TGTGCCAGCACCTCTGGCCTTAGCGGAAACACCGGGGAGCTGTTTTTT
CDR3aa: CASTSGLSGNTGELFF

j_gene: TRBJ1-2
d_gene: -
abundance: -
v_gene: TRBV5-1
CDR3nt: TGCGCCAGCAGCTTGGAAGGGGCAAACTATGGCTACACCTTC
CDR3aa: CASSLEGANYGYTF

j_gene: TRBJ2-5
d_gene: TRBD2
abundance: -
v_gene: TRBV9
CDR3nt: TGTGCCAGCAGCGATCCAGCGGGGGGGGTTCAAGAGACCCAGTACTTC
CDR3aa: CASSDPAGGVQETQYF

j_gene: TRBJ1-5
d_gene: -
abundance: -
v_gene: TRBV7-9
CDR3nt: TGTGCCAGCAGCTTCGGGGGGGCAGGGCAGCCCCAGCATTTT
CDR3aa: CASSFGGAGQPQHF

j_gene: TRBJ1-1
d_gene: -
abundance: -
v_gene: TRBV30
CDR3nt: TGTGCCTGGAGGAAGGGGGGGTCGGGCACTGAAGCTTTCTTT
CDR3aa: CAWRKGGSGTEAFF

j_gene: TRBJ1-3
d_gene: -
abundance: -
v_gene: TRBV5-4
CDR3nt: TGTGCCAGCAGCTTGGACAGGGATGGAAACACCATATATTTT
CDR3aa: CASSLDRDGNTIYF

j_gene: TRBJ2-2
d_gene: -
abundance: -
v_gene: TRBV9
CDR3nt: TGTGCCAGCAGCTACGAGATCGGGGAGCTGTTTTTT
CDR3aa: CASSYEIGELFF

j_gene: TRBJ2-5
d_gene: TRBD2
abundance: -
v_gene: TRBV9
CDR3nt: TGTGCCAGCAGCGCTGGACTAGCAGATGGCCAAGAGACCCAGTACTTC
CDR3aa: CASSAGLADGQETQYF

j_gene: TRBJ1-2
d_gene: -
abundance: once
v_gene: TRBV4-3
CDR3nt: TGCGCCAGCAGCCAAGTGGGGCTAGGTTATGGCTACACCTTC
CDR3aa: CASSQVGLGYGYTF